The present TCR beta chain was sequenced within a study of shared clonotypes between healthy human individuals. Regarding the study as a whole: Blood was the sole source, and tissue repertoires probably differ.

On this clone: What it binds is not known.

Sequencing used immunoSEQ multiplex PCR; TCRdb keeps in-frame clones, though not all of them. The table records fewer than 650,000 clones, approximately 80% of them present only once. Per the germline V gene, CDR1 is MDHEN and CDR2 is SYDVKM. Trimming left V 6 bases short and J 4 bases short, with 13 bases between. The CDR3 runs to 14 residues. The receptor was derived from a woman aged 40 to 50 in good health. Some clones in this sample may be carry-over from other donors' samples. Sequencing was carried out using PBMCs. The chain links TRBV28 to TRBJ1-5; tentatively, D is TRBD1 (5 bases). CDR3 sequence reads: CASRGGEENQPQHF. The CDR3 bases are TGTGCCAGCAGAGGAGGGGAGGAAAATCAGCCCCAGCATTTT.